This record concerns one TCR beta chain sequence. This sample was taken from a study of T-cell memory formation after mild COVID-19. Losses at the gene ends were 3 bases for V and 2 bases for J; bases not matched to a gene: 4. The CDR3 spans 15 residues. TCRdb reprocessed the 5' RACE reads via MiXCR and lists one record per CDR3 protein. The data hold approximately 250,000 distinct CDR3 sequences, with 15% to 20% observed a single time. The TCR comes from a young man who had mild COVID-19 (a few samples of this study predate the infection). Cell type and time point are not known. The specimen was PBMCs or a T cell subset sorted from them (not recorded which). The chain links TRBV12-3 or TRBV12-4 to TRBJ2-3; 8 nucleotides line up with TRBD2. Here the CDR3 reads CASSFPAGVTDTQYF. CDR3 sequence (DNA): TGTGCCAGCAGTTTTCCAGCGGGGGTCACAGATACGCAGTATTTT.